The 30 T cell receptor beta chains below were found in one sample sequenced in a study of ipilimumab plus nivolumab after autologous stem cell transplantation. Libraries were prepared by immunoSEQ multiplex PCR; TCRdb keeps only in-frame clonotypes and omits some of them. The sample records approximately 9,000 clones, 67% being singletons. This specimen was PBMCs, taken in a trial of ipilimumab plus nivolumab as post-transplant consolidation. The source is a female donor with multiple myeloma.

The rearrangement links TRBV2 to TRBJ1-2; D perhaps matches TRBD1 (6 bases). The ends were cut back, 2 bases at V and 8 bases at J, with 12 bases in the middle. The CDR3 totals 13 residues. From germline, CDR1 is SNHLY and CDR2 FYNNEI. The CDR3 DNA is TGTGCCAGCAGTGAACAGGGGTCTGGCGGCTACACCTTC. This sequence encodes CASSEQGSGGYTF.

This clone was seen once. The chain is built from TRBV15 and TRBJ1-2; tentative D call: TRBD1 (5 bases). The length of the CDR3 is 12 residues. Germline values: CDR1 LNHNV, CDR2 YYDKDF (reference sequence). Trimming removed 5 bases at V and 7 bases at J, with 11 bases between. The DNA of the CDR3 is TGTGCCACCAGCCGTTCAGGGCTTGGCTACACCTTC. Translation gives CATSRSGLGYTF.

This chain connects TRBV5-1 to TRBJ2-1; D might be TRBD2 (6 bases). V dropped 2 bases and J dropped 0 bases, with 9 bases sitting between them. This CDR3 has 15 residues. Germline loops: CDR1 SGHRS, CDR2 YFSETQ. As DNA, the CDR3 is TGCGCCAGCAGCTTTAGCGGAAACTCCTACAATGAGCAGTTCTTC. It translates to CASSFSGNSYNEQFF.

This chain connects TRBV27 to TRBJ1-1, with TRBD1 identical over 10 bases. This CDR3 contains 16 residues. Germline CDR1 is MNHEY and CDR2 is SMNVEV (reference sequence). Trimming cost V 7 bases and J 6 bases; bases outside gene matches: 14. DNA for the CDR3: TGTGCCAGCACTTCTGATTCTGGACAGGGGGGCGCTGAAGCTTTCTTT. Protein: CASTSDSGQGGAEAFF.

This clone has only a few counts. V is TRBV19 and J is TRBJ1-1; no clear D. The CDR3 covers 16 residues. V dropped 0 bases and J dropped 3 bases, with 14 bases sitting between them. Germline lookup yields CDR1 LNHDA and CDR2 SQIVND (reference sequence). CDR3 sequence reads: CASSIDRRTADTEAFF. The CDR3 DNA reads TGTGCCAGTAGTATAGATAGGCGCACTGCGGACACTGAAGCTTTCTTT.

A single count supports this clone. The chain uses TRBV7-3 and TRBJ2-1, with 12 nucleotides matching TRBD2. The V and J ends lost 5 bases and 7 bases, in that order; junction bases with no gene match: 18. The CDR3 is made up of 19 amino acids. Germline V gene sequence: CDR1 SGHTA, CDR2 FQGTGA. CDR3 coding DNA: TGTGCCAGCAGCCTCGCAGGGGGTGCTAGCGGGAGGGTATCTAATGAGCAGTTCTTC. Translated: CASSLAGGASGRVSNEQFF.

In regard to this clone: A far more abundant clone sits one base away, making this likely a read error. This sample includes further DNA sequences coding for the same CDR3. This chain joins TRBV5-1 and TRBJ1-2; D is undetermined. Per the germline V gene, CDR1 is SGHRS and CDR2 is YFSETQ. Trimming took 4 bases from V and 1 from J, leaving 14 bases between them. The CDR3 is made up of 15 amino acids. The CDR3 bases are TGCGCCAGCAGCCTACGGACTGAAGATAACTATGGCTACACCTTC. The encoded protein is CASSLRTEDNYGYTF. The whole variable domain, filled in from reference TRBV5-1 and TRBJ1-2, reads KAGVTQTPRYLIKTRGQQVTLSCSPISGHRSVSWYQQTPGQGLQFLFEYFSETQRNKGNFPGRFSGRQFSNSRSEMNVSTLELGDSALYLCASSLRTEDNYGYTFGSGTRLTVV.

By sample fraction, this clone is medium-sized. The chain employs TRBV11-2 and TRBJ1-3; D remains ambiguous. The CDR3 has 15 amino acids. The V end was cut by 7 bases, the J end by 3 bases, with 16 bases between. CDR1 is SGHAT and CDR2 is FQNNGV in the germline V gene. CDR3 nucleotide sequence: TGTGCCAGCATCTATCCCGGGGTGGGTGGAAACACCATATATTTT. Its protein is CASIYPGVGGNTIYF. The entire variable domain, with the rest obtained from reference TRBV11-2 and TRBJ1-3, is as follows: EAGVAQSPRYKIIEKRQSVAFWCNPISGHATLYWYQQILGQGPKLLIQFQNNGVVDDSQLPKDRFSAERLKGVDSTLKIQPAKLEDSAVYLCASIYPGVGGNTIYFGEGSWLTVV.

This clone showed up just a few times. The chain joins TRBV27 to TRBJ2-7; TRBD1 might be the D (7 bases). The V end was cut by 2 bases, the J end by 6 bases, with 17 bases between. The CDR3 extends over 15 amino acids. Germline assignment: CDR1 MNHEY and CDR2 SMNVEV (reference sequence). The CDR3 DNA reads TGTGCCAGCAGTTTAACGACAGGGAGGTTGGGCGAGCAGTACTTC. Amino acids: CASSLTTGRLGEQYF.

This clone was observed a few times. The chain links TRBV19 to TRBJ2-3; 11 bases match TRBD2. The V gene end was trimmed by 3 bases and the J gene end by 2 bases; junction bases not matched to a gene: 10. CDR3 length equals 18 residues. Germline assignment: CDR1 LNHDA and CDR2 SQIVND (reference sequence). CDR3: CASSMGSGGGYFTDTQYF. Here the CDR3 DNA reads TGTGCCAGTAGTATGGGTAGCGGGGGGGGATACTTCACAGATACGCAGTATTTT.

This clone has a handful of counts. V usage is TRBV2 and J usage is TRBJ2-7; TRBD2 aligns across 16 bases. Per germline, CDR1 SNHLY and CDR2 FYNNEI. The CDR3 length is 16 residues. V shed 7 bases and J 2 bases; nucleotides not matched to a gene: 5. The chain's CDR3 is CASTGTSGRAAYEQYF. The CDR3 coding sequence is TGTGCCAGCACAGGGACTAGCGGGAGGGCCGCCTACGAGCAGTACTTC. The whole variable domain, filled in from reference TRBV2 and TRBJ2-7, reads EPEVTQTPSHQVTQMGQEVILRCVPISNHLYFYWYRQILGQKVEFLVSFYNNEISEKSEIFDDQFSVERPDGSNFTLKIRSTKLEDSAMYFCASTGTSGRAAYEQYFGPGTRLTVT.

The chain couples TRBV30 to TRBJ1-5, with TRBD1 identical over 12 bases. The CDR3 contains 14 residues. Germline V gene data show CDR1 as GTSNPN and CDR2 as SVGIG (reference sequence). CDR3 in amino acids: CAGTGTGGGQPQHF. As DNA, the CDR3 is TGTGCTGGCACCGGGACAGGGGGCGGGCAGCCCCAGCATTTT.

This clone was observed a handful of times. This sequence joins TRBV19 and TRBJ1-1; a weak D match, TRBD1 (6 bases). From germline, CDR1 is LNHDA and CDR2 SQIVND (reference sequence). Trimming stripped 4 bases from V and 0 bases from J, with 18 bases between. This CDR3 has 17 residues. The CDR3 loop is CASSTRTGYGMNTEAFF. DNA for the CDR3: TGTGCCAGTAGTACACGAACAGGGTACGGGATGAACACTGAAGCTTTCTTT.

The chain uses TRBV7-2 and TRBJ1-2, with 7 bases identical to TRBD1. Germline CDR1 reads SGHTA; CDR2 reads FQGNSA. V was clipped by 5 bases and J by 5 bases; unmatched bases: 8. The CDR3 consists of 14 residues. Here the CDR3 reads CASSRPGQNYGYTF. The CDR3 DNA follows: TGTGCCAGCAGCCGCCCGGGACAGAATTATGGCTACACCTTC.

V and J are TRBV28 and TRBJ1-2; TRBD1 might be the D (6 bases). Germline CDR1 reads MDHEN; CDR2 reads SYDVKM. This CDR3 contains 13 residues. The V and J ends lost 5 bases and 8 bases respectively, with 15 bases between them. In DNA form, the CDR3 reads TGTGCCAGCAGTCCGCCGACAGGACGAGGCTACACCTTC. The encoded protein is CASSPPTGRGYTF.

This clone was counted only a few times. CDR3 protein: CASRFEGTEAFF. The CDR3, as DNA: TGCGCCAGCAGGTTCGAGGGCACTGAAGCTTTCTTT. The rearrangement uses TRBV5-1 and TRBJ1-1; no clear D. The V end was cut by 5 bases, the J end by 4 bases, with 9 bases between. Germline loops: CDR1 SGHRS, CDR2 YFSETQ. This CDR3 is built from 12 residues.

This clone rates as medium-sized. This rearrangement joins TRBV6-4 to TRBJ2-5, with 8 positions matching TRBD2. This CDR3 is built from 13 residues. V lost 3 bases to trimming and J lost 5 bases; unmatched junction nucleotides: 2. The germline V gene encodes CDR1 MRHNA and CDR2 SNTAGT. The chain's CDR3 is CASSERLAETQYF. The CDR3, as DNA: TGTGCCAGCAGTGAAAGACTAGCGGAGACCCAGTACTTC.

The rearrangement joins TRBV5-1 to TRBJ2-7; the D is unclear. V was cut by 1 base and J by 6 bases, with 11 bases left in between. Per the germline V gene, CDR1 is SGHRS and CDR2 is YFSETQ. The CDR3 spans 13 residues. The CDR3 reads CASSLSPDGEQYF. In nucleotides, the CDR3 is TGCGCCAGCAGCTTGTCCCCCGATGGCGAGCAGTACTTC.

This clone occurred a few times. The rearrangement joins TRBV5-4 to TRBJ2-7, with 8 bases aligning to TRBD1. The germline gives CDR1 SGHNT, CDR2 YYREEE (reference sequence). CDR3 length equals 15 residues. V lost 4 bases to trimming and J lost 0 bases; unmatched junction nucleotides: 6. In DNA, the CDR3 is TGTGCCAGCAGCAAGGACAGGGTAGTCTCCTACGAGCAGTACTTC. Amino acids: CASSKDRVVSYEQYF.

Only a few counts were recorded for this clone. The chain couples TRBV10-1 to TRBJ2-7; the match to TRBD2 covers 7 bases. Trimming at V came to 4 bases and at J to 3 bases, leaving 3 bases not matched to a gene. CDR3 length: 13 residues. Germline CDR1 reads WNHNN; CDR2 reads SYGVQD (reference sequence). CDR3 residues: CASSGGTNYEQYF. The CDR3 coding sequence is TGCGCCAGCAGTGGAGGGACTAACTACGAGCAGTACTTC.

The J gene is TRBJ1-6, the V gene TRBV5-6; TRBD1 agrees at 8 bases. With 0 bases clipped from V and 6 bases from J, the junction kept 2 bases outside the gene matches. Germline V gene data show CDR1 as SGHDT and CDR2 as YYEEEE. The CDR3 consists of 15 residues. The CDR3 sequence: CASSLAGGLNSPLHF. Written as DNA, the CDR3 is TGTGCCAGCAGCTTGGCAGGGGGCCTTAATTCACCCCTCCACTTT.

About this clone: At the DNA level, this CDR3 is encoded by other sequences in the same sample as well. The chain employs TRBV6-1 and TRBJ1-5, with 10 bases that match TRBD1. In germline, CDR1 is MNHNS, CDR2 SASEGT. V was pared by 1 base and J by 7 bases, with 4 bases of the junction left unmatched. CDR3 length equals 15 residues. The CDR3 DNA reads TGTGCCAGCAGTGAAGGACAGGGGGCAGGGCAGCCCCAGCATTTT. Its protein is CASSEGQGAGQPQHF.

This sequence joins TRBV6-4 and TRBJ2-2; TRBD2 might be the D (7 bases). Trimming cost V 2 bases and J 2 bases, with 9 bases left between them. CDR1 and CDR2 from the germline V gene are MRHNA and SNTAGT. This CDR3 region has 15 residues. The CDR3 sequence: CASSDRGANTGELFF. CDR3 bases: TGTGCCAGCAGTGACCGGGGGGCCAACACCGGGGAGCTGTTTTTT.

This clone was seen only once. The V call is TRBV21-1, the J call TRBJ1-5; TRBD1 reflects the table's D call only, with no check against the DNA. TRBV21-1 is recorded as a pseudogene. The CDR3 sequence is 17 residues long. CDR3 protein: CASSKIQSRGRNQPQHF. CDR3 DNA sequence: TGTGCCAGCAGCAAAATTCAGTCCAGGGGGCGAAATCAGCCCCAGCATTTT.

This sequence joins TRBV12-1 and TRBJ1-2. TRBV12-1 counts as a pseudogene. The CDR3 is 17 amino acids. The CDR3 loop is CASSFEMNGMSCYGYTF. The CDR3 nucleotides read TGTGCCAGCAGCTTTGAAATGAACGGGATGTCCTGCTATGGCTACACCTTC.

As to this clone: It may be a read error: a sequence one base away is much more abundant. This rearrangement joins TRBV19 to TRBJ2-1; D gene ambiguous. The CDR3 totals 11 residues. V dropped 2 bases and J dropped 7 bases, with 3 bases sitting between them. CDR1 and CDR2 (germline): LNHDA, SQIVND (reference sequence). The CDR3 DNA sequence: TGTGCCAGTAGTATAATGAATGAGCAGTTCTTC. This gives the protein CASSIMNEQFF. The variable domain in full, with the rest retrieved from reference TRBV19 and TRBJ2-1, is DGGITQSPKYLFRKEGQNVTLSCEQNLNHDAMYWYRQDPGQGLRLIYYSQIVNDFQKGDIAEGYSVSREKKESFPLTVTSAQKNPTAFYLCASSIMNEQFFGPGTRLTVL.

The V gene is TRBV6-5, the J gene TRBJ1-2, with 7 bases lining up with TRBD1. The length of the CDR3 is 15 residues. The J segment lost 4 bases and the V segment lost 2 bases, leaving 7 bases of the junction unmatched. Looked up from germline, CDR1 is MNHEY and CDR2 is SVGAGI. The CDR3 protein is CASSYQTGLSYGYTF. The DNA of the CDR3 is TGTGCCAGCAGTTACCAGACAGGGCTCAGCTATGGCTACACCTTC.

The gene calls are TRBV6-6 and TRBJ1-1, with 7 bases aligning to TRBD1. The V gene's germline CDR1 is MNHNY and CDR2 SVGAGI (reference sequence). Trimming cost V 6 bases and J 3 bases; bases outside gene matches: 7. The length of the CDR3 is 14 residues. The CDR3 reads CASRIQGLHTEAFF. In DNA form, the CDR3 reads TGTGCCAGCAGAATACAGGGGTTACACACTGAAGCTTTCTTT.

The J gene is TRBJ2-7, the V gene TRBV2, with D tentatively TRBD2 (5 bases). From germline, CDR1 is SNHLY and CDR2 FYNNEI. This CDR3 has 13 amino acids. Trimming shortened V by 5 bases and J by 6 bases, and 14 bases separated the two germline ends. CDR3 sequence: CASSPGVLLEQYF. Here the CDR3 DNA reads TGTGCCAGCAGTCCCGGGGTGCTCCTCGAGCAGTACTTC. The full variable domain, with the rest looked up from reference TRBV2 and TRBJ2-7, is EPEVTQTPSHQVTQMGQEVILRCVPISNHLYFYWYRQILGQKVEFLVSFYNNEISEKSEIFDDQFSVERPDGSNFTLKIRSTKLEDSAMYFCASSPGVLLEQYFGPGTRLTVT.

This chain links TRBV6-6 with TRBJ2-1, with 11 bases aligning to TRBD2. CDR1 is MNHNY, CDR2 SVGAGI, per germline (reference sequence). This CDR3 has 15 residues. V lost 5 bases and J lost 4; bases outside the gene matches: 4. The CDR3 here is CASSTGTSGYNEQFF. The CDR3 region has the DNA TGTGCCAGCAGTACCGGGACTAGCGGTTACAATGAGCAGTTCTTC.